These 30 T cell receptor beta chains share one sample of origin, sequenced in a study of blood T cell repertoires in COVID-19 (dated by TCRdb to 2020 to 2021). Libraries were prepared through the immunoSEQ multiplex PCR assay. The table comes from immuneACCESS by way of TCRdb, which keeps in-frame sequences with V and J called. Part of the clones is missing from these tables; in studies checked, under half for an unresolved V gene and the rest for unknown reasons. For this sample the table gives 250,000 to 350,000 clones, of which roughly 87% were detected only once. The ten largest clonotypes hold approximately 8.8% of the sample. Specimen: peripheral blood. The receptors shown here come from a young man with active or convalescent COVID-19.

This sequence joins TRBV5-6 and TRBJ2-3, with 11 bases aligning to TRBD2. Germline CDR1 SGHDT, CDR2 YYEEEE. The CDR3 has 15 amino acids. The trim removed 1 base at V and 8 bases at J, leaving 6 bases unmatched. The CDR3 loop is CASSLSSGGAGTQYF. The CDR3 region has the DNA TGTGCCAGCAGCTTGAGTAGCGGGGGGGCAGGTACGCAGTATTTT.

The chain has TRBV5-1 and TRBJ2-2, with D maybe TRBD1 (6 bases). The CDR3 runs 15 residues. V lost 0 bases and J 3 bases, leaving 9 bases between the germline ends. The germline V gene has CDR1 SGHRS and CDR2 YFSETQ. In nucleotides, the CDR3 is TGCGCCAGCAGCTTGGACAGGGCGGACACCGGGGAGCTGTTTTTT. Translating gives CASSLDRADTGELFF. Full variable domain (outside the CDR3, taken from reference TRBV5-1 and TRBJ2-2): KAGVTQTPRYLIKTRGQQVTLSCSPISGHRSVSWYQQTPGQGLQFLFEYFSETQRNKGNFPGRFSGRQFSNSRSEMNVSTLELGDSALYLCASSLDRADTGELFFGEGSRLTVL.

The J gene is TRBJ2-3, the V gene TRBV10-1; tentatively, D is TRBD1 (6 bases). CDR1 WNHNN and CDR2 SYGVQD come from the germline V gene (reference sequence). This CDR3 is built from 15 residues. Trimming took 5 bases from V and 1 from J, leaving 13 bases between them. CDR3 sequence (DNA): TGCGCCAGCAGTACTACAGGGACCCGCACAGATACGCAGTATTTT. It yields the protein CASSTTGTRTDTQYF.

This chain links TRBV6-1 with TRBJ2-5, with 11 nucleotides matching TRBD2. CDR3 length equals 18 residues. V shed 1 base, J shed 5 bases, and the junction held 12 bases outside the gene matches. Germline V CDR1 and CDR2: MNHNS, SASEGT. The CDR3 bases are TGTGCCAGCAGTGAAGTCCGGCTAGCGGGGGGAAGTATGGAGACCCAGTACTTC. Translation: CASSEVRLAGGSMETQYF.

The chain uses TRBV2 and TRBJ1-1; D may be TRBD1 (6 bases). CDR1 and CDR2 (germline): SNHLY, FYNNEI. V shed 4 bases and J shed 0 bases, with 12 bases lying between them. This CDR3 is 15 amino acids long. The CDR3 protein is CASSAPDSLNTEAFF. CDR3 bases: TGTGCCAGCAGTGCCCCGGACAGCTTGAACACTGAAGCTTTCTTT.

The V gene is TRBV6-5, the J gene TRBJ1-3; the D is unclear. The germline V gene encodes CDR1 MNHEY and CDR2 SVGAGI. V shed 0 bases and J shed 0 bases, with 9 bases lying between them. The CDR3 spans 16 residues. The CDR3 DNA sequence: TGTGCCAGCAGTTACTCGAACCGACTCTCTGGAAACACCATATATTTT. Protein product: CASSYSNRLSGNTIYF.

The rearrangement links TRBV9 to TRBJ2-5; TRBD2 might be the D (6 bases). The germline CDR1 and CDR2 sequences are SGDLS and YYNGEE. The CDR3 has 14 amino acids. V was shortened by 0 bases and J by 5 bases, with 11 bases between the two germline ends. In DNA form, the CDR3 reads TGTGCCAGCAGCGTAGCTACTAGCATGGAGACCCAGTACTTC. Protein: CASSVATSMETQYF.

The CDR3 sequence: CASSQAGQGTYEQYF. CDR3 coding DNA: TGCGCCAGCAGCCAAGCGGGACAGGGGACCTACGAGCAGTACTTC. The genes are TRBV4-1 and TRBJ2-7; 10 nucleotides line up with TRBD1. V lost 1 base to trimming and J lost 2 bases; unmatched junction nucleotides: 2. Germline assignment: CDR1 MGHRA and CDR2 YSYEKL. This CDR3 comprises 15 residues.

The rearrangement links TRBV15 to TRBJ2-5; D might be TRBD1 (5 bases). Looked up from germline, CDR1 is LNHNV and CDR2 is YYDKDF (reference sequence). The CDR3 has 17 residues. Trimming shortened V by 0 bases and J by 5 bases, and 19 bases separated the two germline ends. CDR3 in DNA: TGTGCCACCAGCAGAGATCTCGCCAGGGCCAGTGTTGAGACCCAGTACTTC. Amino acids: CATSRDLARASVETQYF. Variable domain in full (rest from reference TRBV15 and TRBJ2-5): DAMVIQNPRYQVTQFGKPVTLSCSQTLNHNVMYWYQQKSSQAPKLLFHYYDKDFNNEADTPDNFQSRRPNTSFCFLDIRSPGLGDTAMYLCATSRDLARASVETQYFGPGTRLLVL.

The chain carries TRBV9 and TRBJ2-5; 7 bases match TRBD1. Trimming at V came to 3 bases and at J to 3 bases, leaving 8 bases not matched to a gene. This CDR3 comprises 15 residues. Germline V gene lookup returns CDR1 SGDLS and CDR2 YYNGEE. The chain's CDR3 is CASSGNRGAKETQYF. The CDR3 region has the DNA TGTGCCAGCAGCGGAAACAGGGGCGCCAAAGAGACCCAGTACTTC. Combining the CDR3 with reference TRBV9 and TRBJ2-5 gives the whole variable domain DSGVTQTPKHLITATGQRVTLRCSPRSGDLSVYWYQQSLDQGLQFLIQYYNGEERAKGNILERFSAQQFPDLHSELNLSSLELGDSALYFCASSGNRGAKETQYFGPGTRLLVL.

The chain joins TRBV5-5 to TRBJ2-7; 9 bases agree with TRBD2. Per the germline V gene, CDR1 is SGHKS and CDR2 is YYEKEE (reference sequence). The CDR3 runs 18 residues. V lost 3 bases and J lost 3; bases outside the gene matches: 16. The CDR3 loop reads CASSSPWGVAGESYEQYF. The DNA for the CDR3 is TGTGCCAGCAGCTCCCCGTGGGGGGTAGCGGGGGAAAGCTACGAGCAGTACTTC.

The rearrangement links TRBV9 to TRBJ2-5; 8 bases fit TRBD2. The CDR3 sequence is 15 residues long. Germline loops: CDR1 SGDLS, CDR2 YYNGEE. V trimming: 4 bases; J trimming: 2 bases; junction bases outside the gene matches: 7. The CDR3 region is CASSSGGGGQETQYF. The CDR3 bases are TGTGCCAGCAGCTCGGGAGGGGGAGGGCAAGAGACCCAGTACTTC.

The J gene is TRBJ2-5, the V gene TRBV10-3; weak D call: TRBD1 (5 bases). Germline assignment: CDR1 ENHRY and CDR2 SYGVKD. V shed 10 bases and J shed 2 bases, with 11 bases lying between them. The CDR3 covers 12 residues. CDR3 in DNA: TGTGCCACCTCTCAGGGACAAGAGACCCAGTACTTC. It codes for CATSQGQETQYF.

The gene calls are TRBV11-2 and TRBJ1-6; no reliable D call. The CDR3 is 13 amino acids. The germline V gene has CDR1 SGHAT and CDR2 FQNNGV. Trimming cost V 5 bases and J 7 bases, with 9 bases left between them. The CDR3 DNA reads TGTGCCAGCAGCCCGGCGAGGAATTCACCCCTCCACTTT. This codes for CASSPARNSPLHF.

The V and J genes are TRBV18 and TRBJ2-1; 9 bases align to TRBD1. The CDR3 covers 14 residues. Germline-derived CDR1 and CDR2 are KGHSH and LQKENI. Trimming took 2 bases from V and 6 from J; bases not matched to a gene: 2. For the CDR3, the DNA is TGTGCCAGCTCACCAGGGACAGGGTTCAATGAGCAGTTCTTC. It encodes CASSPGTGFNEQFF.

The chain has TRBV5-4 and TRBJ2-5; 9 nucleotides align to TRBD1. J was trimmed by 2 bases and V by 4 bases; bases with no gene match: 6. CDR1 is SGHNT, CDR2 YYREEE, per germline (reference sequence). CDR3 length: 15 residues. CDR3 sequence: CASSLRDREQETQYF. In DNA, the CDR3 is TGTGCCAGCAGCCTGAGGGACAGGGAACAAGAGACCCAGTACTTC.

The CDR3 nucleotides read TGTGCCATCAGTGAGGATGGAGTCCTCATCACGGGGACTGAAGCTTTCTTT. This sequence encodes CAISEDGVLITGTEAFF. The chain combines TRBV10-3 with TRBJ1-1; D unresolved. CDR1 and CDR2 (germline): ENHRY, SYGVKD. This CDR3 contains 17 residues. V lost 2 bases to trimming and J lost 5 bases, with 21 bases between them.

The gene calls are TRBV19 and TRBJ1-4, with D hard to call. Germline assignment: CDR1 LNHDA and CDR2 SQIVND (reference sequence). The CDR3 is 15 residues long. Deletions cut 7 bases from V and 2 bases from J, with 14 bases between. CDR3 DNA sequence: TGTGCCAGTACCCAATGGGCAGCCACTAATGAAAAACTGTTTTTT. Protein product: CASTQWAATNEKLFF.

The rearrangement joins TRBV5-5 to TRBJ1-6; 9 nucleotides match TRBD1. This CDR3 has 16 amino acids. CDR1 is SGHKS and CDR2 is YYEKEE in the germline V gene (reference sequence). Germline trimming cut 3 bases from V and 6 bases from J; bases unmatched to any gene: 7. CDR3 nucleotide sequence: TGTGCCAGCAGCTGGGGGACAGGGACAATTAATTCACCCCTCCACTTT. Translating it yields CASSWGTGTINSPLHF.

This chain joins TRBV2 and TRBJ2-7; D possibly corresponds to TRBD2 (6 bases). V lost 6 bases and J lost 3, with 15 bases in between. CDR1 and CDR2 from the germline V gene are SNHLY and FYNNEI. The CDR3 contains 14 residues. The CDR3 sequence is CASRPGLLGYEQYF. CDR3 in DNA: TGTGCCAGCAGACCTGGACTACTGGGCTACGAGCAGTACTTC.

J is TRBJ2-7 and V is TRBV19, with 9 bases lining up with TRBD1. There are 17 residues in the CDR3. Trimming took 7 bases from V and 0 from J; bases not matched to a gene: 13. Per the germline V gene, CDR1 is LNHDA and CDR2 is SQIVND (reference sequence). The CDR3 spells CASTTGGTGGISYEQYF. CDR3 coding DNA: TGTGCCAGTACCACAGGGGGCACAGGGGGGATCTCCTACGAGCAGTACTTC.

The rearrangement links TRBV4-1 to TRBJ2-7; D is ambiguous. CDR1 and CDR2 from the germline V gene are MGHRA and YSYEKL. V lost 0 bases and J lost 5, with 5 bases in between. CDR3 length equals 12 residues. Here the CDR3 reads CASSQDSHEQYF. CDR3 sequence (DNA): TGCGCCAGCAGCCAAGATAGCCACGAGCAGTACTTC.

V is TRBV27 and J is TRBJ1-5; D unclear. Trimming took 2 bases from V and 5 from J, leaving 10 bases between them. Per germline, CDR1 MNHEY and CDR2 SMNVEV (reference sequence). The CDR3 loop spans 14 amino acids. CDR3 residues: CASSLIGGDQPQHF. CDR3 bases: TGTGCCAGCAGTTTAATAGGCGGAGATCAGCCCCAGCATTTT.

The chain combines TRBV3-1 (or the pseudogene TRBV3-2) with TRBJ1-1; TRBD1 is a possible D gene (5 bases). The CDR3 has 14 amino acids. Trimming removed 5 bases from V and 5 bases from J, with 15 bases in between. Germline V gene data show CDR1 as LGHDT and CDR2 as YNNKEL (reference sequence). CDR3 bases: TGTGCCAGCAGCGCAAGGGGCGCTGGGACTGAAGCTTTCTTT. Amino acid sequence: CASSARGAGTEAFF.

V gene TRBV5-4 combines with J gene TRBJ2-7, with TRBD1 matching over 7 bases. The germline gives CDR1 SGHNT, CDR2 YYREEE (reference sequence). Trimming removed 2 bases from V and 2 bases from J; junction bases left unmatched: 4. This CDR3 comprises 14 residues. The CDR3 DNA reads TGTGCCAGCAGCTTCTGGGACAGACCCTACGAGCAGTACTTC. Its protein product is CASSFWDRPYEQYF.

The chain joins TRBV6-5 to TRBJ2-1; 13 bases match TRBD2. CDR1 is MNHEY and CDR2 is SVGAGI in the germline V gene. V gave up 5 bases and J gave up 5 bases; unmatched junction bases: 3. This CDR3 spans 15 amino acids. DNA for the CDR3: TGTGCCAGCAGTCCTGGGACTAGCGGGAACAATGAGCAGTTCTTC. Protein product: CASSPGTSGNNEQFF.

As DNA, the CDR3 is TGCGCCAGCAGCCGGACAGGGGCAAATGAAAAACTGTTTTTT. Encoded protein: CASSRTGANEKLFF. The genes are TRBV5-1 and TRBJ1-4, with 9 bases lining up with TRBD1. Germline-derived CDR1 and CDR2 are SGHRS and YFSETQ. With V trimmed by 4 bases and J by 5 bases, 3 bases remained unmatched. This CDR3 is built from 14 residues.

The CDR3 DNA reads as TGTGCCAGCAGCAAAAGGACTAGCGGGGCGAACACCGGGGAGCTGTTTTTT. As protein: CASSKRTSGANTGELFF. This chain connects TRBV21-1 to TRBJ2-2; TRBD2, the D gene given by the table, was not confirmed from the DNA. TRBV21-1 is marked as a pseudogene. The CDR3 consists of 17 residues.

The V call is TRBV2, the J call TRBJ1-5; 10 bases map to TRBD1. Trimming cost V 9 bases and J 2 bases; bases outside gene matches: 1. Germline V CDR1 and CDR2: SNHLY, FYNNEI. CDR3 size: 13 residues. The CDR3 loop is CARGTGGNQPQHF. CDR3 nucleotide sequence: TGTGCCAGAGGGACAGGGGGCAATCAGCCCCAGCATTTT.

This chain connects TRBV6-2 or TRBV6-3 to TRBJ2-5, with a tentative D call TRBD2 (6 bases). Germline CDR1 is MNHEY and CDR2 is SVGEGT. This CDR3 contains 15 residues. Deletions cut 4 bases from V and 2 bases from J, with 14 bases between. The CDR3 here is CASSSDWTIQETQYF. The CDR3, as DNA: TGTGCCAGCAGTTCGGACTGGACTATTCAAGAGACCCAGTACTTC.